The 31 T cell receptor beta chains in this list originate from one sample, sequenced in a study of T cell repertoires in cytomegalovirus infection. The antigens for these receptors are not known. TCRdb called the reads again in MiXCR, with one record for every CDR3 protein. Here the sample spans about 500,000 distinct CDR3 sequences, roughly 34% being singletons. The sequenced sample was cultured PBMCs, obtained from culture after CMV antigen stimulation. All receptors come from a human donor in good health (CMV status not recorded). Some clones in this sample may be carry-over from other donors' samples.

This clonotype showed up just a few times. This chain links TRBV24-1 with TRBJ1-2; D not resolved. Trimming cost V 7 bases and J 7 bases, with 21 bases left between them. The CDR3 runs 15 residues. The germline gives CDR1 KGHDR, CDR2 SFDVKD. The CDR3 spells CATSGGRKGVGGYTF. The CDR3 nucleotides are TGTGCCACCAGCGGTGGGCGGAAAGGAGTTGGTGGCTACACCTTC.

This clonotype showed up just a few times. V usage is TRBV12-3 or TRBV12-4 and J usage is TRBJ2-1; D gene ambiguous. The CDR3 length is 15 residues. The V end lost 4 bases, the J end lost 0 bases, and 10 bases lay between the germline ends. CDR3 loop: CASSSPFSSYNEQFF. CDR3 bases: TGTGCCAGCAGTTCCCCCTTCAGCTCCTACAATGAGCAGTTCTTC.

This clonotype has only a few counts. The chain employs TRBV4-1 and TRBJ2-7; D uncertain. Trimming removed 4 bases at V and 2 bases at J, with 9 bases between. CDR1 and CDR2 (germline): MGHRA, YSYEKL. The CDR3 has 13 amino acids. CDR3 loop: CASSLELTYEQYF. DNA of the CDR3: TGCGCCAGCAGCCTCGAGCTCACCTACGAGCAGTACTTC.

The chain links TRBV20-1 to TRBJ1-2; the D gene is possibly TRBD1 (5 bases). Trimming shortened V by 4 bases and J by 3 bases, and 24 bases separated the two germline ends. There are 17 residues in the CDR3. Germline CDR1 reads DFQATT; CDR2 reads SNEGSKA (reference sequence). In DNA form, the CDR3 reads TGCAGTGCTACGTTGCAGGGCCCCTTCGGGGTGTACTATGGCTACACCTTC. Amino acid sequence: CSATLQGPFGVYYGYTF.

This clonotype came up a few times. V usage is TRBV4-3 and J usage is TRBJ2-2; D is undetermined. Germline-derived CDR1 and CDR2 are LGHNA and YSLEER. V gave up 6 bases and J gave up 6 bases, with 8 bases separating them. The CDR3 covers 12 residues. The chain's CDR3 is CASRLNAGELFF. The CDR3 region has the DNA TGCGCCAGCAGACTTAACGCCGGGGAGCTGTTTTTT.

CDR3 coding DNA: TGCGCCAGCAGCCGGCAGGGGCTTTTAGGCGGGGAGCTGTTTTTT. It encodes CASSRQGLLGGELFF. The chain has TRBV4-1 and TRBJ2-2, with a weak D call TRBD1 (6 bases). The CDR3 runs 15 residues. The germline CDR1 and CDR2 sequences are MGHRA and YSYEKL. Trimming took 4 bases from V and 7 from J, leaving 16 bases between them.

This clonotype was observed a handful of times. The chain has TRBV7-6 and TRBJ2-5, with TRBD2 matching 7 bases. Per the germline V gene, CDR1 is SGHVS and CDR2 is FNYEAQ. The CDR3 loop spans 14 amino acids. The ends lost 5 bases at V and 2 bases at J; junction bases unmatched: 5. CDR3 loop: CASSILASQETQYF. In DNA, the CDR3 is TGTGCCAGCAGCATACTAGCGTCACAAGAGACCCAGTACTTC.

This clonotype was detected a few times. This chain uses TRBV7-8 with TRBJ1-5; D gene ambiguous. Trimming took 5 bases from V and 6 from J, leaving 14 bases between them. Germline V gives CDR1 SGHVS, CDR2 FQNEAQ. There are 14 residues in the CDR3. CDR3 coding DNA: TGTGCCAGCAGCCCGGCGAGCGCGGTTCAGCCCCAGCATTTT. It specifies CASSPASAVQPQHF.

This chain uses TRBV20-1 with TRBJ2-1; D may be TRBD2 (6 bases). CDR1 and CDR2 from the germline V gene are DFQATT and SNEGSKA (reference sequence). V was pared by 6 bases and J by 4 bases, with 22 bases between. The CDR3 loop spans 16 amino acids. DNA of the CDR3: TGCAGTGCCCCCTTTAGGAAGGGCGGGACTTACAATGAGCAGTTCTTC. Protein sequence: CSAPFRKGGTYNEQFF.

The chain is built from TRBV5-5 and TRBJ2-1, with no clear D. Germline CDR1 is SGHKS and CDR2 is YYEKEE (reference sequence). The CDR3 is made up of 15 amino acids. The germline V and J ends were trimmed by 2 bases and 4 bases, with 13 bases remaining between them. CDR3 in DNA: TGTGCCAGCAGCTTCCTGCAGGCGGAGTACAATGAGCAGTTCTTC. This codes for CASSFLQAEYNEQFF.

The sample holds many counts of this clonotype. The chain recombines TRBV7-8 with TRBJ1-2; D is ambiguous. CDR1 and CDR2 (germline): SGHVS, FQNEAQ. Trimming shortened V by 1 base and J by 5 bases, and 11 bases separated the two germline ends. There are 14 residues in the CDR3. The CDR3 sequence is CASSLGARQYGYTF. For the CDR3, the DNA is TGTGCCAGCAGCTTAGGGGCTCGGCAATATGGCTACACCTTC. Filled out from reference TRBV7-8 and TRBJ1-2, the complete variable domain reads GAGVSQSPRYKVAKRGQDVALRCDPISGHVSLFWYQQALGQGPEFLTYFQNEAQLDKSGLPSDRFFAERPEGSVSTLKIQRTQQEDSAVYLCASSLGARQYGYTFGSGTRLTVV.

This chain joins TRBV6-2 or TRBV6-3 and TRBJ1-1; no definite D call. CDR3 length: 13 amino acids. The V and J ends lost 0 bases and 5 bases respectively, with 7 bases between them. The V gene's germline CDR1 is MNHEY and CDR2 SVGEGT. CDR3 sequence: CASSYSVATEAFF. The CDR3 DNA reads TGTGCCAGCAGTTACTCGGTCGCGACTGAAGCTTTCTTT.

The chain links TRBV6-2 or TRBV6-3 to TRBJ2-7; possibly TRBD1 or TRBD2 for D (5 bases each). Deletions cut 0 bases from V and 3 bases from J, with 9 bases between. In germline, CDR1 is MNHEY, CDR2 SVGEGT. This CDR3 comprises 14 residues. The CDR3 DNA reads as TGTGCCAGCAGTTACTCCGGGACGGACTACGAGCAGTACGTC. Protein product: CASSYSGTDYEQYV.

The rearrangement joins TRBV4-2 to TRBJ1-4, with D unresolved. Trimming took 1 base from V and 4 from J, leaving 4 bases between them. The germline V gene has CDR1 LGHNA and CDR2 YNFKEQ. The CDR3 consists of 13 residues. This CDR3 reads CASSQALNEKLFF. In nucleotides, the CDR3 is TGTGCCAGCAGCCAAGCCCTTAATGAAAAACTGTTTTTT.

The J gene is TRBJ2-1, the V gene TRBV6-2 or TRBV6-3; 8 bases align to TRBD1. Germline CDR1 and CDR2: MNHEY and SVGEGT. The ends lost 8 bases at V and 3 bases at J; junction bases unmatched: 9. The CDR3 is 15 residues long. The CDR3 nucleotides read TGTGCCAGCTGCGCCGGGACAGGCTACTACAATGAGCAGTTCTTC. This gives the protein CASCAGTGYYNEQFF.

V gene TRBV11-2 combines with J gene TRBJ2-1; 9 nucleotides align to TRBD2. Germline V gene sequence: CDR1 SGHAT, CDR2 FQNNGV. The CDR3 has 18 amino acids. The V segment lost 2 bases and the J segment 0 bases; nucleotides outside the gene matches: 8. The CDR3 here is CASSLLSTSGYSYNEQFF. CDR3 nucleotides: TGTGCCAGCAGCTTACTATCGACTAGCGGTTACTCCTACAATGAGCAGTTCTTC.

V and J are TRBV5-6 and TRBJ2-1, with 8 bases lining up with TRBD2. V shed 0 bases and J 4 bases; nucleotides not matched to a gene: 9. CDR3 length equals 17 residues. Germline CDR1 SGHDT, CDR2 YYEEEE. DNA of the CDR3: TGTGCCAGCAGCTTGGGGCAGGCGGGAGGACCGTACAATGAGCAGTTCTTC. It encodes CASSLGQAGGPYNEQFF.

This clonotype was detected ten times or more. The genes are TRBV7-8 and TRBJ2-1, with 13 nucleotides matching TRBD2. The V gene's germline CDR1 is SGHVS and CDR2 FQNEAQ. CDR3 length equals 18 residues. After removal of 5 bases from V and 9 bases from J, the junction contained 16 bases not matched to a gene. The CDR3 region is CASSELAGGPWDSSEQFF. As DNA, the CDR3 is TGTGCCAGCAGCGAACTAGCGGGAGGGCCATGGGATTCAAGTGAGCAGTTCTTC.

CDR3 bases: TGTGCCAGCAGTTACTCGACAAATGGCTACACCTTC. Amino acid sequence: CASSYSTNGYTF. The chain carries TRBV6-6 and TRBJ1-2; the D is unclear. The V end was cut by 0 bases, the J end by 6 bases, with 5 bases between. There are 12 residues in the CDR3. Germline V gives CDR1 MNHNY, CDR2 SVGAGI (reference sequence).

This clonotype was counted only a few times. The chain uses TRBV5-6 and TRBJ1-6; possibly TRBD1 for D (6 bases). The V gene lost 0 bases and the J gene lost 7 bases, with 17 bases spanning the gap. The CDR3 length is 17 residues. The germline CDR1 and CDR2 sequences are SGHDT and YYEEEE. In DNA, the CDR3 is TGTGCCAGCAGCTTGGCATGGACAGCAAGGGGAAATTCACCCCTCCACTTT. It is translated as CASSLAWTARGNSPLHF.

The chain employs TRBV15 and TRBJ1-2; D gene unclear. Germline values: CDR1 LNHNV, CDR2 YYDKDF (reference sequence). This CDR3 comprises 12 residues. The germline V and J ends were trimmed by 4 bases and 0 bases, with 3 bases remaining between them. In DNA, the CDR3 is TGTGCCACCAGCACCGCTAACTATGGCTACACCTTC. It translates to CATSTANYGYTF.

The chain employs TRBV30 and TRBJ1-6; D perhaps matches TRBD1 (5 bases). The CDR3 is 15 amino acids. CDR1 and CDR2 from the germline V gene are GTSNPN and SVGIG (reference sequence). V was shortened by 3 bases and J by 7 bases, with 16 bases between the two germline ends. The CDR3 bases are TGTGCCTGGAGCGCCGCTAGTGGGGCCAATTCACCCCTCCACTTT. Protein: CAWSAASGANSPLHF.

This clonotype was counted only a few times. The rearrangement uses TRBV11-2 and TRBJ2-7; TRBD2 matches 11 bases. Trimming removed 2 bases from V and 3 bases from J; junction bases left unmatched: 9. The CDR3 consists of 17 residues. CDR1 SGHAT and CDR2 FQNNGV come from the germline V gene. The CDR3 loop is CASSLTNLAGGLYEQYF. The CDR3 DNA sequence: TGTGCCAGCAGCTTAACTAATCTAGCGGGAGGACTCTACGAGCAGTACTTC.

Many counts were recorded for this clonotype. The chain couples TRBV7-2 to TRBJ1-1; D is possibly TRBD1 (5 bases). V shed 3 bases and J shed 7 bases, with 18 bases lying between them. The CDR3 consists of 15 residues. Germline V gene lookup returns CDR1 SGHTA and CDR2 FQGNSA. The CDR3 spells CASSFLDRSGFEAFF. The DNA of the CDR3 is TGTGCCAGCAGCTTTCTAGACCGGTCAGGGTTTGAAGCTTTCTTT.

The chain has TRBV6-6 and TRBJ1-2; D remains unclear. The CDR3 is made up of 15 amino acids. The V end lost 0 bases, the J end lost 4 bases, and 12 bases lay between the germline ends. Germline values: CDR1 MNHNY, CDR2 SVGAGI (reference sequence). CDR3 region: CASSYSAGAAYGYTF. The CDR3 DNA follows: TGTGCCAGCAGTTACTCGGCGGGCGCGGCCTATGGCTACACCTTC.

The chain links TRBV7-6 to TRBJ1-4; D uncertain. This CDR3 has 15 residues. Looked up from germline, CDR1 is SGHVS and CDR2 is FNYEAQ. Trimming cost V 5 bases and J 8 bases, with 18 bases left between them. This chain's CDR3 is CASSGSGWAWEKLFF. CDR3 bases: TGTGCCAGCAGCGGGTCGGGGTGGGCCTGGGAAAAACTGTTTTTT.

The CDR3 spells CAISVMENQPQHF. CDR3 sequence (DNA): TGTGCCATCAGTGTGATGGAGAATCAGCCCCAGCATTTT. The chain joins TRBV10-3 to TRBJ1-5; D remains unclear. V gave up 4 bases and J gave up 4 bases, with 8 bases separating them. The CDR3 spans 13 residues. The germline gives CDR1 ENHRY, CDR2 SYGVKD.

The gene calls are TRBV27 and TRBJ1-6; D ambiguous. The CDR3 runs to 15 residues. Trimming shortened V by 6 bases and J by 14 bases, and 23 bases separated the two germline ends. Germline V CDR1 and CDR2: MNHEY, SMNVEV (reference sequence). The CDR3 spells CASRARAPNIGSLHF. As DNA, the CDR3 is TGTGCCAGCAGGGCTCGGGCCCCCAACATAGGGTCCCTCCACTTT.

The chain links TRBV4-3 to TRBJ1-4; D gene unclear. The CDR3 is 16 amino acids. Trimming removed 1 base at V and 3 bases at J, with 12 bases between. Germline-derived CDR1 and CDR2 are LGHNA and YSLEER. The CDR3 protein is CASSQAGDLANEKLFF. The CDR3 nucleotides are TGCGCCAGCAGCCAAGCGGGTGATCTAGCTAATGAAAAACTGTTTTTT.

The rearrangement links TRBV4-1 to TRBJ2-7; a weak D match, TRBD1 (5 bases). V gave up 0 bases and J gave up 3 bases, with 12 bases separating them. This CDR3 has 15 residues. CDR1 and CDR2 from the germline V gene are MGHRA and YSYEKL. The CDR3 DNA reads as TGCGCCAGCAGCCAAGAAGCTAGGGGATACTACGAGCAGTACTTC. The encoded protein is CASSQEARGYYEQYF.

This clonotype was found a few times. The chain joins TRBV4-1 to TRBJ2-1, with D uncertain. The CDR3 has 17 amino acids. Trimming cost V 5 bases and J 0 bases, with 17 bases left between them. Germline assignment: CDR1 MGHRA and CDR2 YSYEKL. CDR3 nucleotide sequence: TGCGCCAGCAGCACCCGCGTGAGCCACTTCTCCTACAATGAGCAGTTCTTC. Protein product: CASSTRVSHFSYNEQFF.